Each of the 4 T cell receptor beta chains below was sequenced from the same sample in a study of cytomegalovirus exposure and HLA in healthy donors. It was with 60 Vbeta and 13 Jbeta primers that the PCR ran. The table came from immunoSEQ multiplex PCR; TCRdb's copy has only in-frame clones and leaves some out. This table holds tens of thousands of clones, 75% to 90% found once. Sequencing input: PBMCs. The receptors shown here come from a middle-aged man in good health and CMV-seropositive.

The chain carries TRBV7-8 and TRBJ2-1; 8 bases fit TRBD2. V shed 4 bases, J shed 10 bases, and the junction held 15 bases outside the gene matches. Germline CDR1 reads SGHVS; CDR2 reads FQNEAQ. The CDR3 is 16 amino acids. CDR3 in amino acids: CASSSRPAGEVGEQFF. The CDR3 DNA reads as TGTGCCAGCAGCTCTCGACCAGCGGGAGAGGTGGGAGAGCAGTTCTTC.

As to this clone: A far larger clone is one nucleotide away, so this likely arose from a read error. V gene TRBV5-4 combines with J gene TRBJ1-1, with D hard to call. CDR1 is SGHNT, CDR2 YYREEE, per germline (reference sequence). CDR3 size: 11 residues. Trimming stripped 1 base from V and 10 bases from J, with 8 bases between. The CDR3 coding sequence is TGTGCCAGCAGCTTGAACGCAGGAGCTTTCTTT. Translation: CASSLNAGAFF.

The CDR3, as DNA: TGTGCCAGCTCACCTAACGAGGGAGATACGCAGTATTTT. Translated: CASSPNEGDTQYF. The chain employs TRBV18 and TRBJ2-3, with D possibly being TRBD2 (5 bases). Germline CDR1 reads KGHSH; CDR2 reads LQKENI. Trimming cost V 3 bases and J 5 bases, with 9 bases left between them. The CDR3 loop spans 13 amino acids.

This clone was counted a single time. This chain links TRBV7-8 with TRBJ1-1; 7 bases map to TRBD1. The CDR3 has 16 amino acids. V trimming: 5 bases; J trimming: 1 base; junction bases outside the gene matches: 10. CDR1 and CDR2 (germline): SGHVS, FQNEAQ. CDR3 sequence reads: CASSPRTGQQNTEAFF. CDR3 nucleotide sequence: TGTGCCAGCAGCCCCAGAACGGGACAGCAGAACACTGAAGCTTTCTTT. Complete variable domain (other parts from reference TRBV7-8 and TRBJ1-1): GAGVSQSPRYKVAKRGQDVALRCDPISGHVSLFWYQQALGQGPEFLTYFQNEAQLDKSGLPSDRFFAERPEGSVSTLKIQRTQQEDSAVYLCASSPRTGQQNTEAFFGQGTRLTVV.